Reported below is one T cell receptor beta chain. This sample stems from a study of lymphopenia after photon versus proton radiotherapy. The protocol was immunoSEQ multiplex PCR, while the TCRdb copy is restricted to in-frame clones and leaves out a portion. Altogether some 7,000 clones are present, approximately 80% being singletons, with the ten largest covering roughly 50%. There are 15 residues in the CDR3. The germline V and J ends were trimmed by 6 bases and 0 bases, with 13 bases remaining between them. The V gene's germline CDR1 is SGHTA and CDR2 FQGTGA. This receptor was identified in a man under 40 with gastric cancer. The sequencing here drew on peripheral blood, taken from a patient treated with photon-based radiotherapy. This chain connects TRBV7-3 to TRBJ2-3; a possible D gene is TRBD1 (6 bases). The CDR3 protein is CASSRTATSTDTQYF. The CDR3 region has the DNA TGTGCCAGCAGTCGGACAGCCACTAGCACAGATACGCAGTATTTT.